One sample yielded the 19 T cell receptor beta chains listed below, sequenced in a study of blood T cell repertoires in COVID-19. Method: immunoSEQ multiplex PCR; TCRdb's copy keeps in-frame clones and lacks some. The sample carries 410,000 or so clones, about nine tenths recorded once. Sequencing was carried out using peripheral blood. These TCRs come from a woman aged 25-40 years with active or convalescent COVID-19.

This clone was picked up one time. The rearrangement uses TRBV6-1 and TRBJ2-7; 11 nucleotides align to TRBD1. Germline V gene sequence: CDR1 MNHNS, CDR2 SASEGT. Germline trimming cut 3 bases from V and 5 bases from J; bases unmatched to any gene: 6. The CDR3 is 15 amino acids. The CDR3 region has the DNA TGTGCCAGCAGTGACCCTTGGACAGGGGGCCACGAGCAGTACTTC. Translation gives CASSDPWTGGHEQYF.

V is TRBV4-1 and J is TRBJ1-1; TRBD1 is a possible D gene (5 bases). V dropped 4 bases and J dropped 0 bases, with 9 bases sitting between them. This CDR3 comprises 14 residues. The germline V gene has CDR1 MGHRA and CDR2 YSYEKL. The CDR3 spells CASSPRQMNTEAFF. CDR3 coding DNA: TGCGCCAGCAGCCCCCGACAGATGAACACTGAAGCTTTCTTT.

This chain links TRBV5-1 with TRBJ1-1, with TRBD1 as a possible D gene (6 bases). The germline CDR1 and CDR2 sequences are SGHRS and YFSETQ. V dropped 0 bases and J dropped 2 bases, with 14 bases sitting between them. The CDR3 consists of 16 residues. In DNA, the CDR3 is TGCGCCAGCAGCTTGGCACTGACAGGTACCAACACTGAAGCTTTCTTT. Translation: CASSLALTGTNTEAFF.

V usage is TRBV2 and J usage is TRBJ1-5, with D unclear. V was trimmed by 3 bases and J by 5 bases, leaving 20 bases between them. CDR3 length: 17 residues. Germline CDR1 is SNHLY and CDR2 is FYNNEI. The CDR3 coding sequence is TGTGCCAGCAGTGAGATACGGGCGCGAGGGCCACATCAGCCCCAGCATTTT. Translating it yields CASSEIRARGPHQPQHF. Complete variable domain (other parts from reference TRBV2 and TRBJ1-5): EPEVTQTPSHQVTQMGQEVILRCVPISNHLYFYWYRQILGQKVEFLVSFYNNEISEKSEIFDDQFSVERPDGSNFTLKIRSTKLEDSAMYFCASSEIRARGPHQPQHFGDGTRLSIL.

This clone was counted between two and nine times. The chain is built from TRBV12-3 or TRBV12-4 and TRBJ1-2, with D maybe TRBD1 (5 bases). CDR3 length: 12 residues. V was clipped by 3 bases and J by 8 bases, with 10 bases between them. CDR3 coding DNA: TGTGCCAGCAGTTTGCAGGGTGACGGCTACACCTTC. Translated, it gives CASSLQGDGYTF.

The chain joins TRBV19 to TRBJ2-7; D is possibly TRBD1 (6 bases). In germline, CDR1 is LNHDA, CDR2 SQIVND (reference sequence). The CDR3 totals 14 residues. V lost 3 bases and J 2 bases, leaving 11 bases between the germline ends. The CDR3 loop reads CASSMWDNPYEQYF. In DNA, the CDR3 is TGTGCCAGTAGTATGTGGGACAATCCCTACGAGCAGTACTTC.

The chain couples TRBV14 to TRBJ2-5; 11 nucleotides agree with TRBD2. The ends lost 4 bases at V and 4 bases at J; junction bases unmatched: 2. Germline V gene sequence: CDR1 SGHDN, CDR2 FVKESK. The CDR3 has 14 amino acids. The CDR3 nucleotides read TGTGCCAGCAGCCCAGGACTAGCGGGAGAGACCCAGTACTTC. Amino acids: CASSPGLAGETQYF.

About this clone: Possible read error: a much larger clone is one base away. The chain joins TRBV7-2 to TRBJ2-1; 13 positions match TRBD2. The CDR3 consists of 15 residues. Per the germline V gene, CDR1 is SGHTA and CDR2 is FQGNSA. Trimming removed 4 bases from V and 5 bases from J; junction bases left unmatched: 2. The CDR3 DNA sequence: TGTGCCAGCAGCTGGGGACTAGCGGGGAACAATGAGCAGTTCTTC. This translates into CASSWGLAGNNEQFF.

Details on this clone: The same CDR3 also results from other DNA sequences found in this sample. J is TRBJ1-1 and V is TRBV6-1; D is unclear. CDR3 length: 12 residues. The germline V gene encodes CDR1 MNHNS and CDR2 SASEGT. V was clipped by 2 bases and J by 5 bases, with 6 bases between them. Here the CDR3 DNA reads TGTGCCAGCAGTGAATTCGGTACTGAAGCTTTCTTT. Its protein product is CASSEFGTEAFF.

This rearrangement joins TRBV30 to TRBJ2-5; 10 bases line up with TRBD2. The CDR3 spans 14 residues. J gave up 4 bases and V 4 bases, and 6 bases lay outside the gene matches. Germline V lookup: CDR1 GTSNPN, CDR2 SVGIG (reference sequence). For the CDR3, the DNA is TGTGCCTGGACCAATCTAGCGGGAGCAGAGACCCAGTACTTC. Amino acids: CAWTNLAGAETQYF.

This chain connects TRBV7-9 to TRBJ2-3; the D gene is possibly TRBD2 (6 bases). The CDR3 extends over 18 amino acids. Germline assignment: CDR1 SEHNR and CDR2 FQNEAQ (reference sequence). Trimming left V 2 bases short and J 4 bases short, with 22 bases between. The CDR3 sequence is CASSLPLGGTREADTQYF. The CDR3 nucleotides read TGTGCCAGCAGCTTACCCTTGGGCGGGACCCGAGAGGCAGATACGCAGTATTTT.

The chain joins TRBV4-1 to TRBJ1-5; TRBD1 agrees at 9 bases. J lost 6 bases, V lost 3 bases, and 6 bases had no gene match. This CDR3 has 15 amino acids. CDR1 and CDR2 (germline): MGHRA, YSYEKL. The CDR3 is CASSQNRGQSQPQHF. The CDR3 bases are TGCGCCAGCAGCCAGAACAGGGGGCAGAGTCAGCCCCAGCATTTT.

The chain's CDR3 is CASRLAESNTGELFF. CDR3 nucleotides: TGTGCCAGCAGGCTAGCGGAATCGAACACCGGGGAGCTGTTTTTT. J is TRBJ2-2 and V is TRBV5-4; 7 bases fit TRBD2. V shed 5 bases and J 0 bases; nucleotides not matched to a gene: 4. The CDR3 is 15 amino acids. Germline V gene data show CDR1 as SGHNT and CDR2 as YYREEE (reference sequence).

The V gene is TRBV5-1, the J gene TRBJ1-4, with D uncertain. From germline, CDR1 is SGHRS and CDR2 YFSETQ. The CDR3 has 14 amino acids. V lost 0 bases, J lost 4 bases, and 7 bases lay in between. In DNA form, the CDR3 reads TGCGCCAGCAGCTTGGGCGGAAATAATGAAAAACTGTTTTTT. Protein product: CASSLGGNNEKLFF.

The chain couples TRBV5-6 to TRBJ2-3, with TRBD2 matching over 10 bases. CDR3 size: 15 residues. Per the germline V gene, CDR1 is SGHDT and CDR2 is YYEEEE. Losses at the gene ends were 6 bases for V and 2 bases for J; bases not matched to a gene: 6. Here the CDR3 reads CASTLLAGTTDTQYF. The CDR3 DNA reads TGTGCCAGCACCCTACTAGCGGGGACCACAGATACGCAGTATTTT.

This chain joins TRBV3-1 (or the pseudogene TRBV3-2) and TRBJ1-1; 7 nucleotides line up with TRBD1. The ends lost 1 base at V and 5 bases at J; junction bases unmatched: 10. Germline V gene sequence: CDR1 LGHDT, CDR2 YNNKEL (reference sequence). The CDR3 consists of 16 residues. DNA for the CDR3: TGTGCCAGCAGCCAAGGTTTAAGACAGGGAGCAACTGAAGCTTTCTTT. This codes for CASSQGLRQGATEAFF.

This chain joins TRBV10-3 and TRBJ2-7, with TRBD1 matching 8 bases. The CDR3 covers 14 residues. Trimming removed 3 bases from V and 0 bases from J; junction bases left unmatched: 1. CDR1 and CDR2 from the germline V gene are ENHRY and SYGVKD. The CDR3 DNA is TGTGCCATCAGTGACGACAGGGGCTCCTACGAGCAGTACTTC. This codes for CAISDDRGSYEQYF.

The chain carries TRBV2 and TRBJ2-7; D remains unclear. Germline V gene sequence: CDR1 SNHLY, CDR2 FYNNEI. The CDR3 length is 15 residues. V gave up 1 base and J gave up 1 base, with 11 bases separating them. The CDR3 DNA sequence: TGTGCCAGCAGTGAAGTGTCACGGAGTTCCTACGAGCAGTACTTC. Its translation: CASSEVSRSSYEQYF.

The chain has TRBV5-4 and TRBJ2-2, with 14 bases fitting TRBD2. With V trimmed by 4 bases and J by 7 bases, 9 bases remained unmatched. CDR3 size: 17 residues. CDR1 and CDR2 from the germline V gene are SGHNT and YYREEE (reference sequence). CDR3 loop: CASSLGGLAGANGELFF. The CDR3 bases are TGTGCCAGCAGCCTGGGGGGACTAGCGGGAGCCAACGGGGAGCTGTTTTTT.